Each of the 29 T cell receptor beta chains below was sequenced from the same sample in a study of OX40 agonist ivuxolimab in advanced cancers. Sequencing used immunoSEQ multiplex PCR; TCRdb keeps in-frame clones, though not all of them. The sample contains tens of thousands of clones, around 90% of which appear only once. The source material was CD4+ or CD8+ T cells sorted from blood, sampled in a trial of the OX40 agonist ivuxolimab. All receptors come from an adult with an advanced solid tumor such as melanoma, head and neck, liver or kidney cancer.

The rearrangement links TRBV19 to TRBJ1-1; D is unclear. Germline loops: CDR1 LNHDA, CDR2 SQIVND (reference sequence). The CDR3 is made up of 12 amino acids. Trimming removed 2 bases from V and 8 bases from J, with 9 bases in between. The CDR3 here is CASSISAGEAFF. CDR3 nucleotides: TGTGCCAGTAGTATATCCGCTGGGGAAGCTTTCTTT.

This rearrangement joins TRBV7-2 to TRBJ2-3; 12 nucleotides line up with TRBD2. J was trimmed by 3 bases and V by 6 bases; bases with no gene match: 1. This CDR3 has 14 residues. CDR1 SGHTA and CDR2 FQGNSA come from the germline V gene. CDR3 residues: CASRTSGGTDTQYF. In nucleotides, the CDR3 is TGTGCCAGCAGGACTAGCGGGGGAACAGATACGCAGTATTTT.

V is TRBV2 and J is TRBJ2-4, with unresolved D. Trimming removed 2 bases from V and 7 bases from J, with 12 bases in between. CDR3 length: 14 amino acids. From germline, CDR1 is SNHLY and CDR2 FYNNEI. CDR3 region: CASSEPLGRNIQYF. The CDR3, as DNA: TGTGCCAGCAGTGAACCGTTAGGGCGGAACATTCAGTACTTC.

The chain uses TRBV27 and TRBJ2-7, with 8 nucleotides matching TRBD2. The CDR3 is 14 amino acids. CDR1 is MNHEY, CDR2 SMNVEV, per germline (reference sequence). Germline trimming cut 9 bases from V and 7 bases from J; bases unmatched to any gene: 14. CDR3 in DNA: TGTGCCAGTAGAACAGCGGGGGTGGCTGGTGAGCAGTACTTC. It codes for CASRTAGVAGEQYF.

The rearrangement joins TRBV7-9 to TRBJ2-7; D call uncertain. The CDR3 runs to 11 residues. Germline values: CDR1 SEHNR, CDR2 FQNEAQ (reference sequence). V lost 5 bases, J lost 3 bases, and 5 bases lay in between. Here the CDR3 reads CASSPIYEQYF. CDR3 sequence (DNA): TGTGCCAGCAGCCCTATCTACGAGCAGTACTTC.

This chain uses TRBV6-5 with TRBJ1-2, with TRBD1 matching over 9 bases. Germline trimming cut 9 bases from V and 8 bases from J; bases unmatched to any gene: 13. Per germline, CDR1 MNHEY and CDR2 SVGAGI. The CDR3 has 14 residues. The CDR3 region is CASKPGQGLWGYTF. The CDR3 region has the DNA TGTGCCAGTAAGCCGGGACAGGGCCTTTGGGGCTACACCTTC.

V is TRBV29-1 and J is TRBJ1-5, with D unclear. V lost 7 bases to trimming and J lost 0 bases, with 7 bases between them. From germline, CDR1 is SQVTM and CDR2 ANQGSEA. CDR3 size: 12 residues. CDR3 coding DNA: TGCAGCGCGATCTTTAGCAATCAGCCCCAGCATTTT. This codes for CSAIFSNQPQHF.

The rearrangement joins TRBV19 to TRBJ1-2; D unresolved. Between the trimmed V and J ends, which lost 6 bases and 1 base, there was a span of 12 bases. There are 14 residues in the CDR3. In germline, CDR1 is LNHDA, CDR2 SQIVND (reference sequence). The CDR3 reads CASSPGLINYGYTF. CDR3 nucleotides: TGTGCCAGTAGCCCAGGACTGATTAACTATGGCTACACCTTC. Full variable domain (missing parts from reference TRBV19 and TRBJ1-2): DGGITQSPKYLFRKEGQNVTLSCEQNLNHDAMYWYRQDPGQGLRLIYYSQIVNDFQKGDIAEGYSVSREKKESFPLTVTSAQKNPTAFYLCASSPGLINYGYTFGSGTRLTVV.

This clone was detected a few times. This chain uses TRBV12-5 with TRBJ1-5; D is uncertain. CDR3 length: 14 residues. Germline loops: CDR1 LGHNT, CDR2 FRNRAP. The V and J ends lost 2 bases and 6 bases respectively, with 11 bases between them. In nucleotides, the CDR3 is TGTGCTAGTGGTTTGCCACCGGGAGGTCAGCCCCAGCATTTT. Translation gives CASGLPPGGQPQHF.

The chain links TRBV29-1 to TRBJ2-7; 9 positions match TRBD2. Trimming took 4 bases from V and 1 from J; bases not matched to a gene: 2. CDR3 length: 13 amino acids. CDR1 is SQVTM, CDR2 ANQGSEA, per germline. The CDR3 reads CSVVTSGSYEQYF. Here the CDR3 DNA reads TGCAGCGTTGTGACTAGCGGTTCCTACGAGCAGTACTTC.

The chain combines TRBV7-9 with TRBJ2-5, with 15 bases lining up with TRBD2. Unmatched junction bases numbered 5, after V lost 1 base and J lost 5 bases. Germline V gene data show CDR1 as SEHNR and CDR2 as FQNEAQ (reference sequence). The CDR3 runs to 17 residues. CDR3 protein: CASSLGGTSGRPETQYF. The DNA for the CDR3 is TGTGCCAGCAGCTTAGGGGGGACTAGCGGGAGGCCGGAGACCCAGTACTTC.

In DNA form, the CDR3 reads TGTGCCAGCTCACCGACCCTGGGTTGGGAAGAGACCCAGTACTTC. This sequence encodes CASSPTLGWEETQYF. The chain employs TRBV18 and TRBJ2-5; no clear D. Germline loops: CDR1 KGHSH, CDR2 LQKENI. The CDR3 sequence is 15 residues long. Trimming pared 3 bases from V and 3 bases from J, leaving 14 bases between.

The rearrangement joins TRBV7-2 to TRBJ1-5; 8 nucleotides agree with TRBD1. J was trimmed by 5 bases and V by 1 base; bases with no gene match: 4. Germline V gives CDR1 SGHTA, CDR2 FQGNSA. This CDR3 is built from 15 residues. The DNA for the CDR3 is TGTGCCAGCAGCTTAGGACAGGGGCGGGATCAGCCCCAGCATTTT. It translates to CASSLGQGRDQPQHF.

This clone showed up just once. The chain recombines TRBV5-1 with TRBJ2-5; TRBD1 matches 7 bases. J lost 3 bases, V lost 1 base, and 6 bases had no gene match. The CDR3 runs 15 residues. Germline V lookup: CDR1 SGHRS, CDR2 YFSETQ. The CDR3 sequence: CASSLRGGGEETQYF. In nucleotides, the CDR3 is TGCGCCAGCAGCTTGCGAGGGGGCGGAGAAGAGACCCAGTACTTC. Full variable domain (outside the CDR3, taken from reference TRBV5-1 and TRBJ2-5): KAGVTQTPRYLIKTRGQQVTLSCSPISGHRSVSWYQQTPGQGLQFLFEYFSETQRNKGNFPGRFSGRQFSNSRSEMNVSTLELGDSALYLCASSLRGGGEETQYFGPGTRLLVL.

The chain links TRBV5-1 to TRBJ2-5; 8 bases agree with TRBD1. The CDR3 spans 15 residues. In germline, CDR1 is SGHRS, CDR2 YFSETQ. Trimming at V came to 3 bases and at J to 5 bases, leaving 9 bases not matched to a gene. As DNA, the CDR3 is TGCGCCAGCAGCTCTATTGGACAGGGAAGGGAGACCCAGTACTTC. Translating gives CASSSIGQGRETQYF.

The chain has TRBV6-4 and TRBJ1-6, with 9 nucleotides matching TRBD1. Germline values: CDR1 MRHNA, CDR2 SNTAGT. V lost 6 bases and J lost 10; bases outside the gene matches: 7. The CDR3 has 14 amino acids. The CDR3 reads CASRPGQGKSPLHF. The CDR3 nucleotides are TGTGCCAGCAGGCCGGGACAGGGAAAATCACCCCTCCACTTT.

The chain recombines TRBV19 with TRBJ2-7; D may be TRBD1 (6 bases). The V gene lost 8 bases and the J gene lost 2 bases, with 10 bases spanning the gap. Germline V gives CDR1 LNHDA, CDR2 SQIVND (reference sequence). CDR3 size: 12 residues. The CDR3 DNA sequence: TGTGCCAGTGGTGGGGGCACCTACGAGCAGTACTTC. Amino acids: CASGGGTYEQYF.

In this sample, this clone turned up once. The CDR3 is CASSLAGNNEQFF. The CDR3 DNA reads as TGCGCCAGCAGCTTGGCCGGCAACAATGAGCAGTTCTTC. The chain has TRBV5-1 and TRBJ2-1; D not resolved. This CDR3 is built from 13 residues. Germline V CDR1 and CDR2: SGHRS, YFSETQ. Trimming removed 0 bases at V and 5 bases at J, with 6 bases between.

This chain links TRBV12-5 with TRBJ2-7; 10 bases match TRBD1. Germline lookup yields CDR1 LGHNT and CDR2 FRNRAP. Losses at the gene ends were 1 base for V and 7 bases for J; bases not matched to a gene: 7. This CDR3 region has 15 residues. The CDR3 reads CASGLGDRGHGEQYF. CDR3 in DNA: TGTGCTAGTGGTTTGGGGGACAGGGGCCACGGTGAGCAGTACTTC.

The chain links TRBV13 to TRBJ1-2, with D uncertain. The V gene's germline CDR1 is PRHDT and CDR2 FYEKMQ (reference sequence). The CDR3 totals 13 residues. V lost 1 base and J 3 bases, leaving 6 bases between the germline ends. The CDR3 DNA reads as TGTGCCAGCAGCTTAGAAGGATACTATGGCTACACCTTC. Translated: CASSLEGYYGYTF.

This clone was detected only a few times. The CDR3 nucleotides are TGTGCCAGCAGCCTTGACAGGAGAATCTCCTACGAGCAGTACTTC. Amino acids: CASSLDRRISYEQYF. V is TRBV11-2 and J is TRBJ2-7, with D possibly TRBD1 on 6 matching bases. Germline-derived CDR1 and CDR2 are SGHAT and FQNNGV. V gave up 5 bases and J gave up 0 bases, with 14 bases separating them. This CDR3 has 15 amino acids. The variable domain in full, completed from reference TRBV11-2 and TRBJ2-7, reads EAGVAQSPRYKIIEKRQSVAFWCNPISGHATLYWYQQILGQGPKLLIQFQNNGVVDDSQLPKDRFSAERLKGVDSTLKIQPAKLEDSAVYLCASSLDRRISYEQYFGPGTRLTVT.

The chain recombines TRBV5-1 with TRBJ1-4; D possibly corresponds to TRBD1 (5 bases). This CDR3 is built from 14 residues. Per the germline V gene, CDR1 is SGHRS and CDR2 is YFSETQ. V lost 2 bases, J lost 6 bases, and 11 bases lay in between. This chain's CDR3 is CASSFDEGYEKLFF. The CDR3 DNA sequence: TGCGCCAGCAGCTTTGATGAGGGGTATGAAAAACTGTTTTTT.

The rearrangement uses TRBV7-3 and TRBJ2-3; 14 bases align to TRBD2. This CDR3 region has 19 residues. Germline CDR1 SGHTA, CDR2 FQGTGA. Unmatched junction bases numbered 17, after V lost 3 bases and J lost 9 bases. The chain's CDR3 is CASSLQKGGLAGGRNTQYF. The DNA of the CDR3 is TGTGCCAGCAGCTTGCAAAAAGGTGGACTAGCGGGGGGCCGGAACACGCAGTATTTT.

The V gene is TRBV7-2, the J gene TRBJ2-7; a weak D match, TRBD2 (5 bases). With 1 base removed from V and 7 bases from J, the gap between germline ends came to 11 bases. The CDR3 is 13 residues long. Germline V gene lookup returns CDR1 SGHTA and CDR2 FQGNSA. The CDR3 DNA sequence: TGTGCCAGCAGCTTAGAATCCCGGGATGAGCAGTACTTC. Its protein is CASSLESRDEQYF.

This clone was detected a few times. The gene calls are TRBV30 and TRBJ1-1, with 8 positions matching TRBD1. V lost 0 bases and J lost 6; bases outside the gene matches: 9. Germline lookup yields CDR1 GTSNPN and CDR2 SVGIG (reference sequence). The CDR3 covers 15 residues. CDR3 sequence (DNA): TGTGCCTGGAGTGTAAGGGACAGGTTCCACTCTGAAGCTTTCTTT. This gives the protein CAWSVRDRFHSEAFF.

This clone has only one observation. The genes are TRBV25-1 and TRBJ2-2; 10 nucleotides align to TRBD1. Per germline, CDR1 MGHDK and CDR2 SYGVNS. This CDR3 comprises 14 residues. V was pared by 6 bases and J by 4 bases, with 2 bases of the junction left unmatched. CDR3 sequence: CASRGQGSTGELFF. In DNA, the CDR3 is TGTGCCAGCAGGGGACAGGGGAGCACCGGGGAGCTGTTTTTT.

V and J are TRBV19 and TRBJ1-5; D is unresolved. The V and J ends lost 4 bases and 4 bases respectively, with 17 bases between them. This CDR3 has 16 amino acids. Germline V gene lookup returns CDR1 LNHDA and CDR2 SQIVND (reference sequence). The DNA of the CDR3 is TGTGCCAGTAGTACTCTAACCGGGCTTGGTAATCAGCCCCAGCATTTT. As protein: CASSTLTGLGNQPQHF. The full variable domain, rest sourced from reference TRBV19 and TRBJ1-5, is DGGITQSPKYLFRKEGQNVTLSCEQNLNHDAMYWYRQDPGQGLRLIYYSQIVNDFQKGDIAEGYSVSREKKESFPLTVTSAQKNPTAFYLCASSTLTGLGNQPQHFGDGTRLSIL.

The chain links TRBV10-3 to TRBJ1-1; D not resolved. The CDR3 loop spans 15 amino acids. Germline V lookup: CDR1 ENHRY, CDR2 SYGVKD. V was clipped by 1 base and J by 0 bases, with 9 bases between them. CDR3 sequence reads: CAISELAALNTEAFF. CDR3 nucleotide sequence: TGTGCCATCAGTGAGTTGGCAGCTTTGAACACTGAAGCTTTCTTT.

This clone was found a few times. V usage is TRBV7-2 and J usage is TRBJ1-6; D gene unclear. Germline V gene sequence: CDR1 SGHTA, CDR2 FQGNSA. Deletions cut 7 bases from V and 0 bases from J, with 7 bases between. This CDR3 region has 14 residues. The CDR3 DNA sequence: TGTGCCAGCAAGGTCAGCTCCTATAATTCACCCCTCCACTTT. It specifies CASKVSSYNSPLHF.